Below, 28 T cell receptor beta chains from the same sample are listed, as sequenced in a study of response to subunit inactivated influenza vaccine. Via MiXCR, TCRdb re-called the RT-PCR reads, giving one row per CDR3 protein. Of approximately 680,000 distinct CDR3 sequences listed, about 15% were seen once; the top ten hold around a tenth. Source: PBMCs from blood, taken 11 to 12 days after vaccination. The receptors were sampled from a man aged 45-60 years who received an inactivated influenza vaccine.

The chain carries TRBV5-1 and TRBJ2-1, with 7 bases matching TRBD2. This CDR3 has 16 amino acids. Unmatched junction bases numbered 5, after V lost 0 bases and J lost 2 bases. CDR1 and CDR2 (germline): SGHRS, YFSETQ. The CDR3 nucleotides read TGCGCCAGCAGCTTGGCCCCGGCGGGGGCCTACAATGAGCAGTTCTTC. This encodes CASSLAPAGAYNEQFF.

CDR3 protein: CSASRSRQSNQPQHF. CDR3 DNA sequence: TGCAGTGCTAGCCGGTCCCGGCAGAGCAATCAGCCCCAGCATTTT. The gene calls are TRBV20-1 and TRBJ1-5; no definite D call. This CDR3 contains 15 residues. Germline V gene data show CDR1 as DFQATT and CDR2 as SNEGSKA (reference sequence). V shed 3 bases and J shed 1 base, with 13 bases lying between them.

The CDR3 reads CASSLRAGVQYEQYF. DNA for the CDR3: TGTGCCAGCAGCTTACGCGCGGGAGTACAGTACGAGCAGTACTTC. V is TRBV7-3 and J is TRBJ2-7, with 7 bases aligning to TRBD2. V lost 2 bases and J lost 4; bases outside the gene matches: 8. CDR1 is SGHTA and CDR2 is FQGTGA in the germline V gene. This CDR3 is 15 amino acids long.

This clonotype occurred a few times. The rearrangement links TRBV29-1 to TRBJ2-3, with TRBD2 matching over 10 bases. J gave up 1 base and V 6 bases, and 1 base lay outside the gene matches. The germline V gene encodes CDR1 SQVTM and CDR2 ANQGSEA. CDR3 size: 13 residues. CDR3 nucleotides: TGCAGCGTGAGCGGGGGGGGCACAGATACGCAGTATTTT. This codes for CSVSGGGTDTQYF.

The chain combines TRBV5-5 with TRBJ2-5; D not certain. V lost 1 base, J lost 5 bases, and 18 bases lay in between. The CDR3 covers 16 residues. Germline CDR1 is SGHKS and CDR2 is YYEKEE (reference sequence). CDR3 sequence (DNA): TGTGCCAGCAGCTTGACCACGGGCGAGGCTTGGGAGACCCAGTACTTC. This gives the protein CASSLTTGEAWETQYF. The full variable domain, rest sourced from reference TRBV5-5 and TRBJ2-5, is DAGVTQSPTHLIKTRGQQVTLRCSPISGHKSVSWYQQVLGQGPQFIFQYYEKEERGRGNFPDRFSARQFPNYSSELNVNALLLGDSALYLCASSLTTGEAWETQYFGPGTRLLVL.

This clonotype was observed at least ten times. The chain links TRBV24-1 to TRBJ2-1; 7 bases map to TRBD2. The CDR3 extends over 16 amino acids. CDR1 and CDR2 (germline): KGHDR, SFDVKD. Trimming took 3 bases from V and 7 from J; bases not matched to a gene: 11. For the CDR3, the DNA is TGTGCCACCAGTGATCTCGGGGAGGGTAGTGGGAATGAGCAGTTCTTC. It translates to CATSDLGEGSGNEQFF.

The chain carries TRBV7-2 and TRBJ2-6; D is possibly TRBD1 (5 bases). V shed 5 bases and J shed 2 bases, with 16 bases lying between them. The CDR3 runs 17 residues. Germline V gene sequence: CDR1 SGHTA, CDR2 FQGNSA. CDR3 sequence reads: CASSPHRGRAGANVLTF. The CDR3 bases are TGTGCCAGCAGCCCGCATAGGGGAAGGGCTGGGGCCAACGTCCTGACTTTC. The full variable domain, completed using reference TRBV7-2 and TRBJ2-6, is GAGVSQSPSNKVTEKGKDVELRCDPISGHTALYWYRQSLGQGLEFLIYFQGNSAPDKSGLPSDRFSAERTGGSVSTLTIQRTQQEDSAVYLCASSPHRGRAGANVLTFGAGSRLTVL.

The genes are TRBV4-1 and TRBJ2-2; D unresolved. Trimming took 3 bases from V and 2 from J, leaving 22 bases between them. CDR3 size: 19 residues. Per germline, CDR1 MGHRA and CDR2 YSYEKL. The CDR3 coding sequence is TGCGCCAGCAGCCACCCCGCTGGACGAGGTCTGGGCAACACCGGGGAGCTGTTTTTT. Translating it yields CASSHPAGRGLGNTGELFF.

The chain has TRBV6-5 and TRBJ2-7; D not certain. V lost 0 bases and J lost 4, with 7 bases in between. The CDR3 length is 13 residues. Germline values: CDR1 MNHEY, CDR2 SVGAGI. DNA for the CDR3: TGTGCCAGCAGTTACTCGTACGCTTACGAGCAGTACTTC. Translation gives CASSYSYAYEQYF.

This clonotype has only a few counts. The chain combines TRBV20-1 with TRBJ2-7; D is unclear. The germline V gene has CDR1 DFQATT and CDR2 SNEGSKA (reference sequence). Trimming removed 2 bases from V and 6 bases from J, with 8 bases in between. This CDR3 region has 11 residues. For the CDR3, the DNA is TGCAGTGCTAGACAGGTCTCCGAGCAGTACTTC. Protein sequence: CSARQVSEQYF.

The chain couples TRBV5-1 to TRBJ2-7, with 8 positions matching TRBD1. J was trimmed by 2 bases and V by 1 base; bases with no gene match: 8. Germline V gene sequence: CDR1 SGHRS, CDR2 YFSETQ. The CDR3 is made up of 16 amino acids. CDR3 loop: CASSLFPDRAAYEQYF. The CDR3 coding sequence is TGCGCCAGCAGCTTGTTCCCGGACAGGGCAGCCTACGAGCAGTACTTC.

The sample holds a few counts of this clonotype. The rearrangement joins TRBV29-1 to TRBJ2-2; D is uncertain. Trimming shortened V by 6 bases and J by 6 bases, and 11 bases separated the two germline ends. CDR1 and CDR2 from the germline V gene are SQVTM and ANQGSEA. The CDR3 totals 12 residues. CDR3 nucleotides: TGCAGCGTCGAACAAGGACCCGGGGAGCTGTTTTTT. It codes for CSVEQGPGELFF.

The chain combines TRBV11-2 with TRBJ2-1; D is perhaps TRBD2 (6 bases). The CDR3 has 16 amino acids. V gave up 2 bases and J gave up 8 bases, with 19 bases separating them. Germline-derived CDR1 and CDR2 are SGHAT and FQNNGV. The CDR3 here is CASSLNRGSYGDEQFF. CDR3 nucleotides: TGTGCCAGCAGCTTAAATCGGGGGTCCTACGGGGATGAGCAGTTCTTC.

The rearrangement uses TRBV4-2 and TRBJ2-1; TRBD2 is a possible D gene (5 bases). Germline values: CDR1 LGHNA, CDR2 YNFKEQ. V was shortened by 0 bases and J by 6 bases, with 12 bases between the two germline ends. This CDR3 is built from 15 residues. The CDR3 bases are TGTGCCAGCAGCCAAGAGGACTCCTTAGCCAATGAGCAGTTCTTC. Amino acids: CASSQEDSLANEQFF.

A few counts support this clonotype. The chain uses TRBV20-1 and TRBJ1-5; D uncertain. Per germline, CDR1 DFQATT and CDR2 SNEGSKA (reference sequence). The CDR3 totals 13 residues. With 4 bases removed from V and 0 bases from J, the gap between germline ends came to 7 bases. DNA for the CDR3: TGCAGTGCTAATCAGAATAGCAATCAGCCCCAGCATTTT. This codes for CSANQNSNQPQHF.

J is TRBJ2-5 and V is TRBV28; the D gene could be TRBD1 or TRBD2 (5 bases each). The CDR3 spans 14 residues. Deletions cut 3 bases from V and 4 bases from J, with 12 bases between. The V gene's germline CDR1 is MDHEN and CDR2 SYDVKM. The CDR3 region is CASSFRSGTETQYF. In DNA form, the CDR3 reads TGTGCCAGCAGTTTTAGGTCAGGGACAGAGACCCAGTACTTC.

This clonotype was observed a few times. J is TRBJ2-2 and V is TRBV6-2 or TRBV6-3; TRBD2 matches 11 bases. Germline lookup yields CDR1 MNHEY and CDR2 SVGEGT. Trimming at V came to 8 bases and at J to 7 bases, leaving 15 bases not matched to a gene. The CDR3 contains 17 residues. As DNA, the CDR3 is TGTGCCAGCCAAGGCCTAGCGGGAGGTCAAAACGGCGGGGAGCTGTTTTTT. Translated: CASQGLAGGQNGGELFF.

This clonotype came up a few times. The chain uses TRBV7-2 and TRBJ1-3; unclear D gene. V gave up 2 bases and J gave up 7 bases, with 9 bases separating them. The CDR3 spans 13 residues. The germline CDR1 and CDR2 sequences are SGHTA and FQGNSA. CDR3 region: CASSLYGENTIYF. The DNA of the CDR3 is TGTGCCAGCAGCTTATACGGCGAGAACACCATATATTTT.

This clonotype was seen a handful of times. The chain is built from TRBV3-1 and TRBJ1-3; TRBD1 is a possible D gene (5 bases). Germline loops: CDR1 LGHDT, CDR2 YNNKEL (reference sequence). Trimming pared 4 bases from V and 1 base from J, leaving 14 bases between. CDR3 size: 16 residues. The CDR3 sequence: CASSPLQTASGNTIYF. The CDR3 bases are TGTGCCAGCAGCCCCCTCCAGACAGCATCTGGAAACACCATATATTTT.

The chain links TRBV7-2 to TRBJ2-3; a weak D match, TRBD2 (7 bases). CDR3 length equals 17 residues. The germline V gene encodes CDR1 SGHTA and CDR2 FQGNSA. Trimming removed 0 bases from V and 1 base from J, with 14 bases in between. The CDR3 coding sequence is TGTGCCAGCAGCTTAGCGGGGGTCGGGGGGCGCACAGATACGCAGTATTTT. Translation gives CASSLAGVGGRTDTQYF.

The table lists this clonotype with a few counts. The rearrangement uses TRBV25-1 and TRBJ2-5; perhaps TRBD2 as D (5 bases). The CDR3 covers 17 residues. Between the trimmed V and J ends, which lost 1 base and 0 bases, there was a span of 15 bases. Germline values: CDR1 MGHDK, CDR2 SYGVNS. DNA for the CDR3: TGTGCCAGCAGTGAATTGGAGGACTTACAGTACCAAGAGACCCAGTACTTC. It translates to CASSELEDLQYQETQYF. The variable domain in full, with the rest retrieved from reference TRBV25-1 and TRBJ2-5, is EADIYQTPRYLVIGTGKKITLECSQTMGHDKMYWYQQDPGMELHLIHYSYGVNSTEKGDLSSESTVSRIRTEHFPLTLESARPSHTSQYLCASSELEDLQYQETQYFGPGTRLLVL.

This clonotype was detected ten times or more. The chain employs TRBV5-1 and TRBJ2-7, with 8 nucleotides matching TRBD1. Trimming at V came to 3 bases and at J to 1 base, leaving 9 bases not matched to a gene. The CDR3 consists of 16 residues. CDR1 SGHRS and CDR2 YFSETQ come from the germline V gene. CDR3 loop: CASSYFPGQGSYEQYF. CDR3 coding DNA: TGCGCCAGCAGCTACTTCCCCGGACAGGGATCCTACGAGCAGTACTTC.

This clonotype was seen many times. This chain uses TRBV7-2 with TRBJ2-3; no clear D. CDR1 is SGHTA and CDR2 is FQGNSA in the germline V gene. CDR3 length: 14 amino acids. Trimming shortened V by 1 base and J by 2 bases, and 7 bases separated the two germline ends. CDR3 DNA: TGTGCCAGCAGCTTAGGAGGTTTCACAGATACGCAGTATTTT. Protein: CASSLGGFTDTQYF.

The chain has TRBV7-8 and TRBJ1-3; 10 nucleotides agree with TRBD1. In germline, CDR1 is SGHVS, CDR2 FQNEAQ. This CDR3 spans 18 amino acids. V was clipped by 5 bases and J by 0 bases; unmatched bases: 10. The CDR3 here is CASSPWDRGPNSGNTIYF. CDR3 DNA: TGTGCCAGCAGCCCTTGGGACAGGGGACCCAACTCTGGAAACACCATATATTTT.

CDR3 sequence: CASSYTLSRDKAYNEQFF. CDR3 nucleotides: TGTGCCAGCAGTTATACCCTCAGTCGGGACAAGGCCTACAATGAGCAGTTCTTC. J is TRBJ2-1 and V is TRBV6-2 or TRBV6-3; D might be TRBD1 (6 bases). The CDR3 has 18 amino acids. CDR1 MNHEY and CDR2 SVGEGT come from the germline V gene. V lost 3 bases and J 2 bases, leaving 20 bases between the germline ends.

This chain connects TRBV28 to TRBJ2-3; no clear D. V was clipped by 7 bases and J by 2 bases, with 7 bases between them. The germline V gene has CDR1 MDHEN and CDR2 SYDVKM. This CDR3 spans 12 amino acids. The CDR3 loop is CASMTPTDTQYF. CDR3 DNA: TGTGCCAGCATGACCCCCACAGATACGCAGTATTTT. The full variable domain, its missing parts supplied by reference TRBV28 and TRBJ2-3, is DVKVTQSSRYLVKRTGEKVFLECVQDMDHENMFWYRQDPGLGLRLIYFSYDVKMKEKGDIPEGYSVSREKKERFSLILESASTNQTSMYLCASMTPTDTQYFGPGTRLTVL.

This clonotype appeared a few times. The V and J genes are TRBV12-3 or TRBV12-4 and TRBJ2-5; TRBD2 might be the D (5 bases). The CDR3 is 13 residues long. Trimming removed 2 bases from V and 4 bases from J, with 8 bases in between. The DNA for the CDR3 is TGTGCCAGCAGTTTACTGGGGAGAGAGACCCAGTACTTC. This encodes CASSLLGRETQYF.

The genes are TRBV30 and TRBJ2-1; D may be TRBD2 (5 bases). The CDR3 has 16 residues. V dropped 3 bases and J dropped 0 bases, with 15 bases sitting between them. The V gene's germline CDR1 is GTSNPN and CDR2 SVGIG (reference sequence). The CDR3, as DNA: TGTGCCTGGAGCGACGGACCGGGGAGCTCCTACAATGAGCAGTTCTTC. Encoded protein: CAWSDGPGSSYNEQFF.